One sample yielded the 27 T cell receptor beta chains listed below, sequenced in a study of spatial heterogeneity in lung cancer. Their cognate antigens are unknown. Broader study findings: Tumor mutation counts were tracked by expanded intratumoral alpha and beta TCR counts.

TCRdb fed the 5' RACE reads into MiXCR, producing one record per CDR3 protein. This table has 20,000 to 25,000 distinct CDR3 sequences, around 2.8% appearing once. Time point indicated: sample taken at primary tumor resection. The specimen comprised lung tumor tissue, sampled at surgery. The receptors shown here come from a male donor with early-stage non-small cell lung cancer.

This clonotype was counted many times. This chain connects TRBV7-8 to TRBJ2-2; 15 bases agree with TRBD2. Germline CDR1 reads SGHVS; CDR2 reads FQNEAQ. This CDR3 comprises 17 residues. The trim removed 7 bases at V and 5 bases at J, leaving 8 bases unmatched. The CDR3, as DNA: TGTGCCAGCAACGTCGGACTAGCGGGAGGGACGACCGGGGAGCTGTTTTTT. Protein sequence: CASNVGLAGGTTGELFF.

This clonotype was detected ten times or more. V and J are TRBV10-3 and TRBJ2-7, with TRBD1 matching over 9 bases. After removal of 10 bases from V and 0 bases from J, the junction contained 7 bases not matched to a gene. There are 14 residues in the CDR3. Germline CDR1 reads ENHRY; CDR2 reads SYGVKD. DNA of the CDR3: TGTGCCACCATTTGGGGACAGGGCTCCTACGAGCAGTACTTC. This sequence encodes CATIWGQGSYEQYF.

This clonotype was seen at least ten times. V and J are TRBV24-1 and TRBJ2-7, with 8 bases that match TRBD1. This CDR3 spans 15 amino acids. Germline values: CDR1 KGHDR, CDR2 SFDVKD. V was pared by 4 bases and J by 1 base, with 5 bases of the junction left unmatched. This chain's CDR3 is CATSDPNRGSYEQYF. The CDR3 coding sequence is TGTGCCACCAGTGACCCCAACAGGGGGTCCTACGAGCAGTACTTC.

In its sample, this clonotype was seen many times. The V call is TRBV29-1, the J call TRBJ2-1; possibly TRBD2 for D (6 bases). The V end was cut by 6 bases, the J end by 8 bases, with 17 bases between. CDR1 SQVTM and CDR2 ANQGSEA come from the germline V gene. This CDR3 comprises 13 residues. The CDR3 DNA sequence: TGCAGCGTCGTCAGTCCCCGGGAGTATGAGCAGTTCTTC. This encodes CSVVSPREYEQFF.

This clonotype has more than one count but fewer than ten. The rearrangement joins TRBV2 to TRBJ2-7; D call uncertain. The germline V and J ends were trimmed by 3 bases and 3 bases, with 3 bases remaining between them. The germline CDR1 and CDR2 sequences are SNHLY and FYNNEI. CDR3 length equals 11 residues. The CDR3 spells CASSDIYEQYF. The CDR3 nucleotides are TGTGCCAGCAGTGATATCTACGAGCAGTACTTC. Based on the CDR3 plus reference TRBV2 and TRBJ2-7, the full variable domain is EPEVTQTPSHQVTQMGQEVILRCVPISNHLYFYWYRQILGQKVEFLVSFYNNEISEKSEIFDDQFSVERPDGSNFTLKIRSTKLEDSAMYFCASSDIYEQYFGPGTRLTVT.

This clonotype is classed as medium-sized. The chain combines TRBV12-5 with TRBJ1-2, with D maybe TRBD1 (5 bases). The germline gives CDR1 LGHNT, CDR2 FRNRAP. The CDR3 totals 14 residues. Trimming removed 5 bases at V and 0 bases at J, with 10 bases between. Written as DNA, the CDR3 is TGTGCTAGTGGTCCTCCAGGGCCTAACTATGGCTACACCTTC. It translates to CASGPPGPNYGYTF. Full variable domain (outside the CDR3, taken from reference TRBV12-5 and TRBJ1-2): DARVTQTPRHKVTEMGQEVTMRCQPILGHNTVFWYRQTMMQGLELLAYFRNRAPLDDSGMPKDRFSAEMPDATLATLKIQPSEPRDSAVYFCASGPPGPNYGYTFGSGTRLTVV.

This clonotype was picked up many times. This sequence joins TRBV4-1 and TRBJ2-1; the match to TRBD2 covers 11 bases. CDR1 MGHRA and CDR2 YSYEKL come from the germline V gene. The V segment lost 4 bases and the J segment 8 bases; nucleotides outside the gene matches: 7. The CDR3 has 15 residues. CDR3 sequence reads: CASSPTSGSRDEQFF. The CDR3 nucleotides read TGCGCCAGCAGCCCTACTAGCGGGAGTAGGGATGAGCAGTTCTTC.

The rearrangement links TRBV18 to TRBJ2-5, with D perhaps TRBD1 (5 bases). CDR1 KGHSH and CDR2 LQKENI come from the germline V gene. V was shortened by 2 bases and J by 0 bases, with 16 bases between the two germline ends. The CDR3 sequence is 17 residues long. The CDR3 DNA is TGTGCCAGCTCACCATCGGCAGGGCGCCTGTACCAAGAGACCCAGTACTTC. This codes for CASSPSAGRLYQETQYF.

This clonotype was picked up many times. The rearrangement links TRBV5-5 to TRBJ1-4, with D hard to call. V was pared by 5 bases and J by 6 bases, with 14 bases between. This CDR3 region has 14 residues. CDR1 and CDR2 (germline): SGHKS, YYEKEE (reference sequence). This chain's CDR3 is CASSFDNSDEKLFF. DNA of the CDR3: TGTGCCAGCAGTTTCGACAATTCGGATGAAAAACTGTTTTTT.

This clonotype was counted at least ten times. The rearrangement uses TRBV20-1 and TRBJ2-3, with 8 positions matching TRBD2. CDR1 DFQATT and CDR2 SNEGSKA come from the germline V gene (reference sequence). Trimming took 6 bases from V and 1 from J; bases not matched to a gene: 6. This CDR3 has 14 amino acids. DNA of the CDR3: TGCAGTGCAAGGACTAGCCTTGGCACAGATACGCAGTATTTT. It encodes CSARTSLGTDTQYF.

There are many counts of this clonotype. V is TRBV20-1 and J is TRBJ2-7, with 14 bases that match TRBD2. Germline CDR1 reads DFQATT; CDR2 reads SNEGSKA (reference sequence). V dropped 5 bases and J dropped 3; count of bases not matched to a gene: 12. The CDR3 is 17 amino acids. This CDR3 is CSAQTGLAGGGDYEQYF. CDR3 in DNA: TGCAGTGCTCAAACCGGACTAGCGGGAGGAGGAGACTACGAGCAGTACTTC.

By share, this clonotype counts as medium-sized. Here the CDR3 DNA reads TGCAGCGTTGAATTAATGACCCCCGGGACAGGAGTCTATGGCTACACCTTC. Translated, it gives CSVELMTPGTGVYGYTF. The chain couples TRBV29-1 to TRBJ1-2, with 8 nucleotides matching TRBD1. The CDR3 covers 17 residues. CDR1 and CDR2 (germline): SQVTM, ANQGSEA. The trim removed 2 bases at V and 4 bases at J, leaving 15 bases unmatched.

Ten or more counts support this clonotype. The chain is built from TRBV7-2 and TRBJ2-7, with 11 bases that match TRBD2. The CDR3 is 15 amino acids. V lost 4 bases and J lost 5; bases outside the gene matches: 7. Germline V CDR1 and CDR2: SGHTA, FQGNSA. CDR3: CASSSPGLAGNEQYF. CDR3 nucleotide sequence: TGTGCCAGCAGCTCCCCTGGACTAGCGGGCAACGAGCAGTACTTC. Complete variable domain (other parts from reference TRBV7-2 and TRBJ2-7): GAGVSQSPSNKVTEKGKDVELRCDPISGHTALYWYRQSLGQGLEFLIYFQGNSAPDKSGLPSDRFSAERTGGSVSTLTIQRTQQEDSAVYLCASSSPGLAGNEQYFGPGTRLTVT.

This clonotype was counted at least ten times. The chain employs TRBV12-3 or TRBV12-4 and TRBJ2-3; 12 nucleotides align to TRBD2. This CDR3 spans 17 amino acids. V lost 5 bases and J lost 6; bases outside the gene matches: 12. The CDR3: CASSHRLAGATVDTQYF. The CDR3 nucleotides read TGTGCCAGCAGTCACAGACTAGCGGGAGCGACGGTGGATACGCAGTATTTT.

This clonotype has a count of ten or more. This rearrangement joins TRBV2 to TRBJ1-5; 7 bases are shared with TRBD1. J lost 1 base, V lost 2 bases, and 2 bases had no gene match. The CDR3 runs 15 residues. Looked up from germline, CDR1 is SNHLY and CDR2 is FYNNEI. This CDR3 is CASSENRGSNQPQHF. In nucleotides, the CDR3 is TGTGCCAGCAGTGAAAACAGGGGAAGCAATCAGCCCCAGCATTTT.

In this sample, this clonotype is medium-sized. The chain uses TRBV7-6 and TRBJ2-3; no reliable D call. Germline assignment: CDR1 SGHVS and CDR2 FNYEAQ. This CDR3 is built from 22 residues. V was pared by 1 base and J by 1 base, with 30 bases between. This CDR3 is CASSLVLGRPIGKVPRTDTQYF. For the CDR3, the DNA is TGTGCCAGCAGCTTAGTATTGGGTCGACCGATCGGCAAGGTGCCGCGCACAGATACGCAGTATTTT.

The chain recombines TRBV6-6 with TRBJ2-1; the D gene is possibly TRBD2 (6 bases). Per germline, CDR1 MNHNY and CDR2 SVGAGI (reference sequence). The CDR3 runs 13 residues. V was shortened by 6 bases and J by 6 bases, with 12 bases between the two germline ends. The CDR3 nucleotides are TGTGCCAGCAGCCTGGGACTCCTCAATGAGCAGTTCTTC. Translation: CASSLGLLNEQFF.

This clonotype was counted many times. This chain uses TRBV3-1 with TRBJ2-2, with 11 bases lining up with TRBD2. CDR3 length equals 20 residues. V shed 0 bases and J 1 base; nucleotides not matched to a gene: 10. Germline V lookup: CDR1 LGHDT, CDR2 YNNKEL (reference sequence). The CDR3 protein is CASSQEVRLAGLMNTGELFF. DNA for the CDR3: TGTGCCAGCAGCCAAGAAGTGAGACTAGCGGGACTAATGAACACCGGGGAGCTGTTTTTT.

This clonotype was found many times. This chain links TRBV5-1 with TRBJ1-2, with TRBD1 matching over 9 bases. Germline V CDR1 and CDR2: SGHRS, YFSETQ. Trimming at V came to 4 bases and at J to 4 bases, leaving 8 bases not matched to a gene. The CDR3 has 15 residues. The CDR3 DNA is TGCGCCAGCAGCCCGGGGACAGGGACGGGCTATGGCTACACCTTC. Translating it yields CASSPGTGTGYGYTF.

This clonotype has at least ten counts. The CDR3 DNA reads TGTGCCAGCAGCAGACGACTAGCGGGAGGTTTCTACAATGAGCAGTTCTTC. It translates to CASSRRLAGGFYNEQFF. The V and J genes are TRBV7-2 and TRBJ2-1; 13 bases agree with TRBD2. Per germline, CDR1 SGHTA and CDR2 FQGNSA. The J segment lost 3 bases and the V segment lost 5 bases, leaving 7 bases of the junction unmatched. The CDR3 runs to 17 residues.

This clonotype has ten or more counts. The chain recombines TRBV6-5 with TRBJ2-3; TRBD1 might be the D (6 bases). Trimming took 0 bases from V and 1 from J, leaving 11 bases between them. This CDR3 region has 16 residues. Germline lookup yields CDR1 MNHEY and CDR2 SVGAGI. The DNA for the CDR3 is TGTGCCAGCAGTTACTCGCGGACAGTTGGCACAGATACGCAGTATTTT. Residues: CASSYSRTVGTDTQYF.

This clonotype was found many times. This rearrangement joins TRBV6-6 to TRBJ1-2, with 8 bases lining up with TRBD1. CDR3 length: 15 residues. Germline-derived CDR1 and CDR2 are MNHNY and SVGAGI (reference sequence). The V and J ends lost 2 bases and 2 bases, in that order; junction bases with no gene match: 4. CDR3 in amino acids: CASSYVRTGNYGYTF. The CDR3 DNA reads TGTGCCAGCAGTTACGTGCGGACAGGGAACTATGGCTACACCTTC.

By share, this clonotype counts as medium-sized (0.01 to 0.1%). Here the CDR3 DNA reads TGTGCCAGCAGCCAAGGGAGCGCAGGGGAGGTAAAACTGTTTTTT. Amino acids: CASSQGSAGEVKLFF. The V and J genes are TRBV3-1 and TRBJ1-4, with a possible D match to TRBD1 (6 bases). CDR1 and CDR2 from the germline V gene are LGHDT and YNNKEL (reference sequence). The ends were cut back, 1 base at V and 10 bases at J, with 16 bases in the middle. There are 15 residues in the CDR3. Based on the CDR3 plus reference TRBV3-1 and TRBJ1-4, the full variable domain is DTAVSQTPKYLVTQMGNDKSIKCEQNLGHDTMYWYKQDSKKFLKIMFSYNNKELIINETVPNRFSPKSPDKAHLNLHINSLELGDSAVYFCASSQGSAGEVKLFFGSGTQLSVL.

This clonotype was counted at least ten times. CDR3: CASSRIRDTYEQYF. CDR3 bases: TGTGCCAGCAGCCGAATCCGGGACACCTACGAGCAGTACTTC. V gene TRBV4-2 combines with J gene TRBJ2-7; D is possibly TRBD1 (6 bases). Trimming took off 4 bases at V and 2 bases at J, with 12 bases between the two ends. The CDR3 runs 14 residues. Looked up from germline, CDR1 is LGHNA and CDR2 is YNFKEQ.

This clonotype was detected many times. This chain connects TRBV30 to TRBJ1-1; D is perhaps TRBD1 (5 bases). The V and J ends lost 3 bases and 5 bases respectively, with 16 bases between them. The V gene's germline CDR1 is GTSNPN and CDR2 SVGIG (reference sequence). CDR3 length equals 14 residues. This CDR3 is CAWRPPDSRTEAFF. The DNA of the CDR3 is TGTGCCTGGAGACCACCCGACAGTAGGACTGAAGCTTTCTTT.

This clonotype was seen repeatedly, ten times or more. This chain joins TRBV11-2 and TRBJ1-2, with 8 bases fitting TRBD1. Germline assignment: CDR1 SGHAT and CDR2 FQNNGV. The length of the CDR3 is 15 residues. Unmatched junction bases numbered 13, after V lost 5 bases and J lost 8 bases. The CDR3 sequence: CASSPISGGDGGYTF. CDR3 in DNA: TGTGCCAGCAGCCCCATATCAGGGGGCGACGGGGGCTACACCTTC.

This clonotype was found many times. The CDR3 region is CASRETPGTDTQYF. The CDR3 DNA follows: TGTGCCAGCAGAGAAACCCCGGGCACAGATACGCAGTATTTT. The gene calls are TRBV6-2 or TRBV6-3 and TRBJ2-3; D gene uncertain. V lost 6 bases to trimming and J lost 1 base, with 11 bases between them. Looked up from germline, CDR1 is MNHEY and CDR2 is SVGEGT. This CDR3 contains 14 residues.